Listed here are 17 T cell receptor beta chains from one sample, sequenced in a study of identical twins. A single record per CDR3 protein comes from TCRdb applying MiXCR to the 5' RACE reads. This table has roughly 690,000 distinct CDR3 sequences, around 20% appearing once. These data were also reused for a study on T cells expressing NK-cell markers.

Sequencing was done on a sample of PBMCs. All receptors derive from a woman between 18 and 29 years old in good health.

The chain joins TRBV7-9 to TRBJ2-1; D is undetermined. V dropped 5 bases and J dropped 3 bases, with 11 bases sitting between them. The CDR3 is 14 amino acids. Germline V CDR1 and CDR2: SEHNR, FQNEAQ (reference sequence). The CDR3 DNA follows: TGTGCCAGCAGCGCCCAACCGCACTACAATGAGCAGTTCTTC. As protein: CASSAQPHYNEQFF.

This clonotype was seen ten or more times. J is TRBJ2-6 and V is TRBV20-1, with D perhaps matching TRBD1 or TRBD2 (6 bases each). V lost 0 bases and J lost 4, with 10 bases in between. This CDR3 is built from 15 residues. Germline V gene data show CDR1 as DFQATT and CDR2 as SNEGSKA (reference sequence). CDR3 in DNA: TGCAGTGCTAGAGAAGGGGGGAGCGGGGCCAACGTCCTGACTTTC. Its translation is CSAREGGSGANVLTF.

V and J are TRBV28 and TRBJ2-7, with 9 bases aligning to TRBD1. Trimming at V came to 7 bases and at J to 4 bases, leaving 8 bases not matched to a gene. Germline CDR1 is MDHEN and CDR2 is SYDVKM. The CDR3 runs 14 residues. CDR3: CASNGGQGLYEQYF. For the CDR3, the DNA is TGTGCCAGCAACGGGGGACAGGGACTGTACGAGCAGTACTTC.

This clonotype came up a few times. The chain carries TRBV29-1 and TRBJ2-5, with 11 bases that match TRBD2. V trimming: 6 bases; J trimming: 4 bases; junction bases outside the gene matches: 4. The CDR3 sequence is 13 residues long. The germline gives CDR1 SQVTM, CDR2 ANQGSEA. In DNA form, the CDR3 reads TGCAGCGTCACTAGCGGGAGTGTAGAGACCCAGTACTTC. This translates into CSVTSGSVETQYF.

This chain links TRBV9 with TRBJ2-5, with TRBD2 matching 10 bases. The V segment lost 4 bases and the J segment 6 bases; nucleotides outside the gene matches: 6. CDR3 length: 14 amino acids. Per germline, CDR1 SGDLS and CDR2 YYNGEE. CDR3 region: CASSNPSGGKTQYF. The CDR3 DNA is TGTGCCAGCAGCAACCCTAGCGGGGGAAAGACCCAGTACTTC.

Many counts were recorded for this clonotype. This chain joins TRBV6-1 and TRBJ1-1; possible D gene TRBD1, 5 bases. Trimming took off 5 bases at V and 12 bases at J, with 19 bases between the two ends. Germline V gene sequence: CDR1 MNHNS, CDR2 SASEGT. There are 13 residues in the CDR3. This CDR3 reads CASSRIDSSWSFF. CDR3 coding DNA: TGTGCCAGCAGTCGTATCGACAGTTCCTGGTCTTTCTTT.

The chain employs TRBV20-1 and TRBJ1-2; D gene uncertain. The CDR3 is 12 residues long. Germline assignment: CDR1 DFQATT and CDR2 SNEGSKA (reference sequence). The V and J ends lost 3 bases and 7 bases respectively, with 12 bases between them. The CDR3 loop is CSARAGNGGYTF. The CDR3 DNA follows: TGCAGTGCTAGGGCAGGCAATGGTGGCTACACCTTC.

The V call is TRBV20-1, the J call TRBJ2-7; a possible D gene is TRBD1 (5 bases). The germline V and J ends were trimmed by 5 bases and 2 bases, with 19 bases remaining between them. Per germline, CDR1 DFQATT and CDR2 SNEGSKA (reference sequence). The CDR3 runs to 15 residues. CDR3: CSAQTLVAGTYEQYF. In DNA, the CDR3 is TGCAGTGCTCAAACATTAGTCGCAGGGACCTACGAGCAGTACTTC.

The sample holds a few counts of this clonotype. The CDR3 nucleotides read TGTGCCACCAGTGATCACCGCTCCACGAACACCGGGGAGCTGTTTTTT. Its protein product is CATSDHRSTNTGELFF. The chain links TRBV24-1 to TRBJ2-2; D gene unclear. Trimming shortened V by 3 bases and J by 0 bases, and 10 bases separated the two germline ends. Germline lookup yields CDR1 KGHDR and CDR2 SFDVKD. The CDR3 is made up of 16 amino acids.

V gene TRBV5-1 combines with J gene TRBJ2-2, with a tentative D call TRBD1 (6 bases). Trimming cost V 3 bases and J 3 bases, with 15 bases left between them. Looked up from germline, CDR1 is SGHRS and CDR2 is YFSETQ. There are 16 residues in the CDR3. CDR3 residues: CASSSNTGSHTGELFF. CDR3 DNA sequence: TGCGCCAGCAGCTCCAATACAGGGTCTCACACCGGGGAGCTGTTTTTT.

The DNA of the CDR3 is TGCGCCAGCAGCTCACCTCCGGGGGGCGGTTATGTGTCCGGGGAGCTGTTTTTT. Protein sequence: CASSSPPGGGYVSGELFF. The V and J genes are TRBV5-1 and TRBJ2-2, with TRBD2 as a possible D gene (7 bases). Between the trimmed V and J ends, which lost 3 bases and 6 bases, there was a span of 24 bases. Germline V gives CDR1 SGHRS, CDR2 YFSETQ. This CDR3 contains 18 residues.

The V gene is TRBV7-2, the J gene TRBJ2-3, with D perhaps TRBD1 or TRBD2 (5 bases each). Trimming removed 4 bases from V and 4 bases from J, with 15 bases in between. Germline V CDR1 and CDR2: SGHTA, FQGNSA. The CDR3 totals 15 residues. The DNA for the CDR3 is TGTGCCAGCAGCTATAGAGGGGCGCCCCCAGATACGCAGTATTTT. Translating gives CASSYRGAPPDTQYF.

This clonotype was counted between two and nine times. This chain uses TRBV12-3 or TRBV12-4 with TRBJ2-3; 11 nucleotides match TRBD2. CDR3 length equals 17 residues. V lost 7 bases and J lost 0; bases outside the gene matches: 9. This chain's CDR3 is CASTTPSGGSSTDTQYF. The CDR3 DNA sequence: TGTGCCAGCACCACCCCTAGCGGGGGGTCGAGCACAGATACGCAGTATTTT.

This clonotype has ten or more counts. This chain links TRBV7-9 with TRBJ2-5, with D perhaps matching TRBD1 (5 bases). There are 15 residues in the CDR3. CDR1 is SEHNR, CDR2 FQNEAQ, per germline (reference sequence). Trimming removed 1 base from V and 0 bases from J, with 9 bases in between. CDR3 residues: CASSLGQTYQETQYF. CDR3 nucleotide sequence: TGTGCCAGCAGCTTAGGACAGACGTACCAAGAGACCCAGTACTTC.

The V and J genes are TRBV27 and TRBJ2-7; D not certain. This CDR3 is 11 amino acids long. CDR1 MNHEY and CDR2 SMNVEV come from the germline V gene (reference sequence). Trimming cost V 6 bases and J 6 bases, with 9 bases left between them. The CDR3 DNA follows: TGTGCCAGCAGAATGGGTTTCGAGCAGTACTTC. This translates into CASRMGFEQYF.

About this clonotype itself: Just one base apart from a much larger clone, this may be a read error. The chain carries TRBV29-1 and TRBJ2-3, with no clear D. The V gene lost 4 bases and the J gene lost 9 bases, with 11 bases spanning the gap. Germline V gives CDR1 SQVTM, CDR2 ANQGSEA. This CDR3 is built from 11 residues. Here the CDR3 reads CSVVSGETQYF. The CDR3, as DNA: TGCAGCGTTGTTTCCGGAGAGACGCAGTATTTT.

This clonotype was seen just once. The genes are TRBV5-3 and TRBJ2-1; D possibly uses TRBD1 or TRBD2 (5 bases each). TRBV5-3 is noted as an ORF with a role that remains uncertain. V dropped 7 bases and J dropped 5 bases, with 22 bases sitting between them. The CDR3 has 16 residues. The DNA for the CDR3 is TGTGCCAGACTTACTCAGGGTCGAGGGGATCACAATGAGCAGTTCTTC. Its protein is CARLTQGRGDHNEQFF.